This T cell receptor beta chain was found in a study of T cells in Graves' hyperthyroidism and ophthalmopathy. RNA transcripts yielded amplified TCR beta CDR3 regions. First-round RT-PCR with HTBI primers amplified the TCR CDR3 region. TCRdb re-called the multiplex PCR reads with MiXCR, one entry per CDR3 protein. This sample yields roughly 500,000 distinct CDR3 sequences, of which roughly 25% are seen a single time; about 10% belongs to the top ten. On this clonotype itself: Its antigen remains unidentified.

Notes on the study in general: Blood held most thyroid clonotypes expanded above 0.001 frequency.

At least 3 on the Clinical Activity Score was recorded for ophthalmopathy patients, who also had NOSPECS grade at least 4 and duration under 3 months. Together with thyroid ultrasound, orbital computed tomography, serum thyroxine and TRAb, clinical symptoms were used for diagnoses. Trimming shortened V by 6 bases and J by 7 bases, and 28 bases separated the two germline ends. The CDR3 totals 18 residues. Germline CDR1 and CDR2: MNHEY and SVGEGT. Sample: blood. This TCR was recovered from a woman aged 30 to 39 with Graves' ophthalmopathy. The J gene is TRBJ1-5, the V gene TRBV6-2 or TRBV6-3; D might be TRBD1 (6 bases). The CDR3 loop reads CASRATGSQSLRRQPQHF. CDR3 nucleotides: TGTGCCAGCAGGGCCACAGGGAGCCAAAGTCTGAGAAGGCAGCCCCAGCATTTT.